This T cell receptor beta chain derives from a study of blood T cell repertoires in COVID-19. V was trimmed by 4 bases and J by 0 bases, leaving 10 bases between them. Germline V gene sequence: CDR1 LGHDT, CDR2 YNNKEL (reference sequence). The CDR3 is 15 amino acids. The authors' processing: Scientists estimated how many nucleated cells there were by amplifying reference gene primers. Data came from immunoSEQ multiplex PCR; TCRdb stores just in-frame clones and leaves some out. V and J calls and clone size are given by that table; D and trimming were obtained from the DNA. Of roughly 110,000 clones listed, approximately 81% were seen once; the top ten hold roughly 4.3%. This clone turned up a few times.

The sequencing sample was made of peripheral blood. J is TRBJ2-1 and V is TRBV3-1 (or the pseudogene TRBV3-2); D gene unclear. The receptor was derived from a human donor in a cohort sampled during active COVID-19. The CDR3: CASSPTRSSYNEQFF. DNA of the CDR3: TGTGCCAGCAGCCCTACTCGAAGCTCCTACAATGAGCAGTTCTTC.